The 8 T cell receptor beta chains in this list originate from one sample, sequenced in a study of blood T cell repertoires in COVID-19. Data came from immunoSEQ multiplex PCR; TCRdb stores just in-frame clones and leaves some out. Among 200,000 to 300,000 clones, roughly 85% were seen once, and the ten largest hold about 5.1%. Sequencing was done on a sample of peripheral blood. These receptors came from a middle-aged man with COVID-19, enrolled during active disease.

The gene calls are TRBV27 and TRBJ1-6; TRBD1 matches 9 bases. From germline, CDR1 is MNHEY and CDR2 SMNVEV (reference sequence). CDR3 length: 15 amino acids. The ends lost 8 bases at V and 6 bases at J; junction bases unmatched: 8. The CDR3 DNA reads as TGTGCCAGCCGACCAGGGGGACAGGGTAATTCACCCCTCCACTTT. The encoded protein is CASRPGGQGNSPLHF.

This chain uses TRBV5-1 with TRBJ2-7; 8 bases align to TRBD1. The V gene's germline CDR1 is SGHRS and CDR2 YFSETQ. This CDR3 region has 14 residues. J lost 4 bases, V lost 0 bases, and 3 bases had no gene match. This chain's CDR3 is CASSLDTGGYEQYF. CDR3 in DNA: TGCGCCAGCAGCTTGGATACAGGGGGTTACGAGCAGTACTTC.

The chain has TRBV14 and TRBJ1-2; 11 nucleotides agree with TRBD1. Germline CDR1 SGHDN, CDR2 FVKESK. The CDR3 is 16 amino acids. V shed 2 bases and J 3 bases; nucleotides not matched to a gene: 5. The CDR3 DNA is TGTGCCAGCAGCCAATTCTTGGGACAGGGGGACTATGGCTACACCTTC. Amino acid sequence: CASSQFLGQGDYGYTF.

The rearrangement links TRBV30 to TRBJ1-4; a possible D gene is TRBD1 (5 bases). The CDR3 is 14 amino acids. CDR1 is GTSNPN and CDR2 is SVGIG in the germline V gene (reference sequence). With 5 bases removed from V and 0 bases from J, the gap between germline ends came to 10 bases. The CDR3 nucleotides are TGTGCCTGGCTCCCCAGGGCAACTAATGAAAAACTGTTTTTT. It encodes CAWLPRATNEKLFF.

The chain employs TRBV10-3 and TRBJ2-1; 8 bases agree with TRBD2. This CDR3 spans 14 amino acids. The ends lost 2 bases at V and 7 bases at J; junction bases unmatched: 4. CDR1 is ENHRY, CDR2 SYGVKD, per germline. The CDR3 protein is CAISERGGRNEQFF. CDR3 bases: TGTGCCATCAGTGAGCGGGGGGGCCGGAATGAGCAGTTCTTC.

This chain joins TRBV18 and TRBJ2-1, with TRBD1 identical over 7 bases. Germline V gene data show CDR1 as KGHSH and CDR2 as LQKENI. The CDR3 is 14 amino acids. V shed 3 bases, J shed 4 bases, and the junction held 3 bases outside the gene matches. CDR3 sequence reads: CASSPGTAYNEQFF. The CDR3 DNA reads TGTGCCAGCTCACCCGGGACAGCTTACAATGAGCAGTTCTTC.

J is TRBJ2-3 and V is TRBV24-1; TRBD1 aligns across 8 bases. This CDR3 has 17 amino acids. With 6 bases clipped from V and 2 bases from J, the junction kept 12 bases outside the gene matches. The germline CDR1 and CDR2 sequences are KGHDR and SFDVKD. CDR3 DNA sequence: TGTGCCACCAGTCGGACTACGACAGGGGTCAACACAGATACGCAGTATTTT. Encoded protein: CATSRTTTGVNTDTQYF.

In this sample, this clone turned up a few times. This rearrangement joins TRBV29-1 to TRBJ1-5, with TRBD1 matching 10 bases. V lost 4 bases to trimming and J lost 5 bases; unmatched junction nucleotides: 2. The CDR3 consists of 13 residues. CDR1 SQVTM and CDR2 ANQGSEA come from the germline V gene. CDR3 residues: CSVGDRGHQPQHF. CDR3 DNA: TGCAGCGTTGGGGACAGGGGTCATCAGCCCCAGCATTTT.